Each of the 13 T cell receptor beta chains below was sequenced from the same sample in a study of metastatic and nonmetastatic thyroid tumors. TCRdb re-analyzed the PCR reads through MiXCR. The sample includes roughly 59,000 clones, about 16% of them seen just once. Among the patients, none had received any treatment before thyroid surgery. Source material: blood. Receptors originate from a male donor with papillary thyroid cancer or a benign thyroid nodule (not recorded which). Some clones in this sample may be carry-over from other donors' samples.

As to this clone: An end of the junction does not agree with germline; a read error may underlie this. The V gene is TRBV6-1, the J gene TRBJ2-5, with 11 nucleotides matching TRBD1. Germline values: CDR1 MNHNS, CDR2 SASEGT. The CDR3 totals 14 residues. CDR3: CASSRTGGGETEHF. The CDR3 coding sequence is TGTGCCAGCAGCCGGACAGGGGGCGGAGAGACCGAGCACTTC.

The table lists this clone with many counts. Other nucleotide sequences in the sample specify the same CDR3. The chain joins TRBV5-1 to TRBJ2-1; 8 bases are a match to TRBD2. V trimming: 4 bases; J trimming: 1 base; junction bases outside the gene matches: 19. The CDR3 is 20 residues long. CDR1 is SGHRS, CDR2 YFSETQ, per germline. As DNA, the CDR3 is TGCGCCAGCAGCGGGGGACGAAAGGACGGGAGGGGCAAGTCCTACAATGAGCAGTTCTTC. This translates into CASSGGRKDGRGKSYNEQFF.

The chain has TRBV20-1 and TRBJ1-2; TRBD1 matches 9 bases. The trim removed 0 bases at V and 3 bases at J, leaving 5 bases unmatched. From germline, CDR1 is DFQATT and CDR2 SNEGSKA (reference sequence). CDR3 size: 15 residues. CDR3 DNA sequence: TGCAGTGCTAGAGATTGGACAGGGGAACACTATGGCTACACCTTC. As protein: CSARDWTGEHYGYTF.

The gene calls are TRBV30 and TRBJ1-5; D call uncertain. V lost 5 bases to trimming and J lost 6 bases, with 14 bases between them. This CDR3 spans 13 amino acids. The germline V gene has CDR1 GTSNPN and CDR2 SVGIG (reference sequence). The CDR3 DNA reads TGTGCCTGGGCCGTGACATTTAGTCAGCCCCAGCATTTT. Protein product: CAWAVTFSQPQHF.

This clone was counted ten times or more. The chain is built from TRBV27 and TRBJ2-5, with a tentative D call TRBD1 (5 bases). The CDR3 consists of 15 residues. Trimming took 4 bases from V and 0 from J, leaving 12 bases between them. CDR1 MNHEY and CDR2 SMNVEV come from the germline V gene (reference sequence). In DNA, the CDR3 is TGTGCCAGCAGTTCGCTCGACAGCAACCAAGAGACCCAGTACTTC. It is translated as CASSSLDSNQETQYF.

This clone came up many times. The rearrangement uses TRBV24-1 and TRBJ2-1; D is uncertain. CDR1 KGHDR and CDR2 SFDVKD come from the germline V gene. This CDR3 comprises 8 residues. Trimming removed 4 bases from V and 12 bases from J, with 0 bases in between. For the CDR3, the DNA is TGTGCCACCAGTGAGCAGTTCTTC. Amino acids: CATSEQFF.

This clone was observed at least ten times. This rearrangement joins TRBV12-3 or TRBV12-4 to TRBJ2-3; 7 nucleotides agree with TRBD1. V lost 3 bases to trimming and J lost 2 bases; unmatched junction nucleotides: 5. The CDR3 spans 15 residues. The CDR3 nucleotides read TGTGCCAGCAGTTTGGGGGACAGATCCACAGATACGCAGTATTTT. Its translation: CASSLGDRSTDTQYF.

This clone showed up just a few times. A read error is possible here, since a much larger clone lies one base away. The rearrangement uses TRBV27 and TRBJ2-4; D is uncertain. The CDR3 covers 16 residues. Germline V gene sequence: CDR1 MNHEY, CDR2 SMNVEV (reference sequence). The ends were cut back, 1 base at V and 5 bases at J, with 15 bases in the middle. CDR3 bases: TGTGCCAGCAGTTTATATCGTGGGGTGGTAGAAAACATTCAGTACTTC. This gives the protein CASSLYRGVVENIQYF.

This clone has a count of ten or more. The chain carries TRBV6-5 and TRBJ2-5, with TRBD2 matching over 11 bases. With V trimmed by 2 bases and J by 5 bases, 4 bases remained unmatched. This CDR3 is built from 15 residues. The germline V gene encodes CDR1 MNHEY and CDR2 SVGAGI. CDR3 region: CASSYTSGGHETQYF. The CDR3 nucleotides are TGTGCCAGCAGTTACACTAGCGGGGGACATGAGACCCAGTACTTC.

This clone appeared many times. This chain connects TRBV12-3 or TRBV12-4 to TRBJ1-4, with unresolved D. This CDR3 has 15 residues. Trimming cost V 1 base and J 2 bases, with 8 bases left between them. The CDR3: CASSLGPYTNEKLFF. CDR3 coding DNA: TGTGCCAGCAGTTTAGGGCCGTATACTAATGAAAAACTGTTTTTT.

This clone has a count of ten or more. The genes are TRBV19 and TRBJ2-5, with D possibly being TRBD2 (6 bases). With 5 bases removed from V and 4 bases from J, the gap between germline ends came to 20 bases. The CDR3 is 16 residues long. Looked up from germline, CDR1 is LNHDA and CDR2 is SQIVND (reference sequence). CDR3 protein: CASSDAAGLTPETQYF. The CDR3 bases are TGTGCCAGTAGTGACGCCGCGGGACTCACCCCAGAGACCCAGTACTTC.

The chain combines TRBV7-2 with TRBJ2-7; D may be TRBD1 or TRBD2 (5 bases each). Trimming stripped 4 bases from V and 2 bases from J, with 12 bases between. Germline CDR1 reads SGHTA; CDR2 reads FQGNSA. This CDR3 comprises 14 residues. CDR3 nucleotides: TGTGCCAGCAGCTCCCGGGACGGCGCCTACGAGCAGTACTTC. Protein sequence: CASSSRDGAYEQYF.

Ten or more counts support this clone. Other nucleotide sequences in the sample specify the same CDR3. The CDR3 DNA sequence: TGTGCCAGCTCACCGGTATTGGGGCAGCCTTACAATGAGCAGTTCTTC. Its translation is CASSPVLGQPYNEQFF. The rearrangement links TRBV18 to TRBJ2-1; D perhaps matches TRBD1 (5 bases). CDR1 KGHSH and CDR2 LQKENI come from the germline V gene. Trimming took 3 bases from V and 4 from J, leaving 16 bases between them. The CDR3 is 16 residues long.